The 4 T cell receptor beta chains reported below all come from one sample, sequenced in a study of T cells in Graves' hyperthyroidism and ophthalmopathy. The CDR3 regions of TCR beta were amplified from RNA transcripts. TCR CDR3 regions were first amplified by RT-PCR with HTBI primers. TCRdb redid the calling of the multiplex PCR reads with MiXCR, one entry per CDR3 protein. The table lists some 600,000 distinct CDR3 sequences, just over 45% of them singletons. The sequenced sample consisted of peripheral blood or thyroid tissue (not recorded which). The receptors derive from a woman between 18 and 29 years old with Graves' hyperthyroidism.

This clonotype was recorded many times. This chain joins TRBV10-3 and TRBJ2-5, with TRBD2 matching 7 bases. CDR1 and CDR2 from the germline V gene are ENHRY and SYGVKD. This CDR3 is built from 13 residues. V dropped 5 bases and J dropped 3; count of bases not matched to a gene: 3. CDR3 DNA: TGTGCCATCAGTTTCCTAGCGGAAGAGACCCAGTACTTC. The encoded protein is CAISFLAEETQYF.

V usage is TRBV20-1 and J usage is TRBJ1-4, with D perhaps TRBD1 (5 bases). Per the germline V gene, CDR1 is DFQATT and CDR2 is SNEGSKA (reference sequence). The CDR3 has 12 residues. CDR3 in amino acids: CSAGRVNEKLFF. The DNA for the CDR3 is TGCAGCGCGGGACGGGTAAATGAAAAACTGTTTTTT.

The chain employs TRBV20-1 and TRBJ1-5, with 7 nucleotides matching TRBD1. J lost 3 bases, V lost 3 bases, and 5 bases had no gene match. The CDR3 runs to 14 residues. Germline assignment: CDR1 DFQATT and CDR2 SNEGSKA (reference sequence). CDR3 bases: TGCAGTGCTAGGACCGGGACAGTCAATCAGCCCCAGCATTTT. Translating gives CSARTGTVNQPQHF.

Notes on this clonotype: A read error may produce the germline difference seen at one junction end. The rearrangement joins TRBV7-3 to TRBJ2-7; 8 bases map to TRBD1. The CDR3 length is 15 residues. Germline V CDR1 and CDR2: SGHTA, FQGTGA. CDR3 sequence: CASSQGGTGLDEQYF. In DNA, the CDR3 is TGCGCCAGCAGCCAAGGAGGGACAGGTTTAGACGAGCAGTACTTC.